The 2 T cell receptor beta chains below all came from one sample that was sequenced in a study of blood T cell repertoires in COVID-19. Sequencing was performed with immunoSEQ multiplex PCR; in TCRdb, only in-frame clones are kept and a portion is missing. The data show 95,000 to 100,000 clones, roughly nine tenths seen once. Material: peripheral blood. The receptors were sampled from a middle-aged man with acute or convalescent COVID-19.

The genes are TRBV28 and TRBJ1-5, with 11 bases aligning to TRBD1. Germline V CDR1 and CDR2: MDHEN, SYDVKM. The CDR3 is made up of 15 amino acids. The ends lost 4 bases at V and 5 bases at J; junction bases unmatched: 4. Written as DNA, the CDR3 is TGTGCCAGCAGTTACCGGGACAGGGGGGATCAGCCCCAGCATTTT. Its translation: CASSYRDRGDQPQHF.

The rearrangement joins TRBV9 to TRBJ1-2; TRBD1 is a possible D gene (5 bases). Germline CDR1 is SGDLS and CDR2 is YYNGEE. The CDR3 is 14 residues long. The V gene lost 2 bases and the J gene lost 3 bases, with 11 bases spanning the gap. CDR3 sequence reads: CASSVEGAHYGYTF. The DNA of the CDR3 is TGTGCCAGCAGCGTGGAAGGGGCCCACTATGGCTACACCTTC.